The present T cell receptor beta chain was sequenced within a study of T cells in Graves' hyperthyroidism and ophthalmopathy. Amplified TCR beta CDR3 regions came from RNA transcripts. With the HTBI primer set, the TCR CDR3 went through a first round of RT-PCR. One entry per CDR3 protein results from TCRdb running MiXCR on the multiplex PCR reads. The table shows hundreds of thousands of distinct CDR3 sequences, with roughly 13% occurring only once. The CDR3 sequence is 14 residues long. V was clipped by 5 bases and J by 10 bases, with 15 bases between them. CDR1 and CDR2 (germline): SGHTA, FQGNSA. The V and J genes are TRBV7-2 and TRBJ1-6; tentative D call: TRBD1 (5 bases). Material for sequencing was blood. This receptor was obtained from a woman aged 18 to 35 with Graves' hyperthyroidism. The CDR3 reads CASSPGALGSPLHF. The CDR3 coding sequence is TGTGCCAGCAGCCCCGGGGCCTTGGGGTCACCCCTCCACTTT.